This TCR beta chain was found in a study of blood T cells in healthy people across ages. Overall study: About one barcoded beta molecule per two T cells was the capture yield of template switching.

Study-wide results and limits: Older age coincided with a roughly linear decline in TCR beta diversity per million T cells.

Per individual sample, total RNA of at least 5.5 micrograms was extracted. Deletions cut 7 bases from V and 7 bases from J, with 14 bases between. This CDR3 comprises 13 residues. This clonotype was detected a few times. Its specificity is unknown. A second PCR, run for roughly 7 to 12 cycles, used a sample-barcoded 5' primer plus a J-beta primer mix. Each cDNA molecule was tagged by a template-switch adaptor with 12 random nucleotides. Using its own MiXCR run on the 5' RACE reads, TCRdb lists one record per CDR3 protein. The sample contains about 1.8 million distinct CDR3 sequences, roughly 52% of which appear only once.

This sequence originates from a woman between 35 and 50 years old in good health. The sample consisted of blood. The chain couples TRBV12-3 or TRBV12-4 to TRBJ2-1, with D perhaps TRBD1 or TRBD2 (5 bases each). The CDR3 DNA reads as TGTGCCAGCACGGAGAGGGGTCCGAATGAGCAGTTCTTC. Translated, it gives CASTERGPNEQFF.